The clone carrying this T cell receptor (beta chain) was found once. Using immunoSEQ multiplex PCR, the repertoire was profiled, and TCRdb retains in-frame clones only, with some absent. The sample has some 250,000 clones, about 86% seen once; the top ten hold 3% to 4%. The CDR3 spans 15 residues. With 0 bases removed from V and 4 bases from J, the gap between germline ends came to 13 bases. Looked up from germline, CDR1 is SGHRS and CDR2 is YFSETQ. This record comes from a study of blood T cell repertoires in COVID-19. Residents of about two dozen US areas, aged about 18 to 89 years, made up the participants. Clinical history reported by participants formed the basis on which cohorts were assigned.

V is TRBV5-1 and J is TRBJ1-2; D possibly corresponds to TRBD1 (5 bases). The clonotype originates from a woman aged 40 to 50 with acute COVID-19. What was sequenced was PBMCs or T cells enriched from blood (not recorded which). The CDR3 loop is CASSLVAGGIYGYTF. The CDR3 DNA reads TGCGCCAGCAGCTTGGTGGCGGGGGGGATCTATGGCTACACCTTC.